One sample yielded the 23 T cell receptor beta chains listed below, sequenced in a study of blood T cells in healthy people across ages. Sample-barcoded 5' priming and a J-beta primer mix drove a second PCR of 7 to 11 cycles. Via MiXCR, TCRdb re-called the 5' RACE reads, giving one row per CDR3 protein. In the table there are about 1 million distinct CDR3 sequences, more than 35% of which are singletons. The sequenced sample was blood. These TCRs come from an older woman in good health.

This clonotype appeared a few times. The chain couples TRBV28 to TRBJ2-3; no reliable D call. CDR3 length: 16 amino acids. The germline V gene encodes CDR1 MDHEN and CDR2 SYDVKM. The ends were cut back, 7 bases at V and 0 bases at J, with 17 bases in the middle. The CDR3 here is CASTPYGQSSTDTQYF. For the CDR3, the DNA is TGTGCCAGCACCCCTTACGGGCAGTCTAGCACAGATACGCAGTATTTT.

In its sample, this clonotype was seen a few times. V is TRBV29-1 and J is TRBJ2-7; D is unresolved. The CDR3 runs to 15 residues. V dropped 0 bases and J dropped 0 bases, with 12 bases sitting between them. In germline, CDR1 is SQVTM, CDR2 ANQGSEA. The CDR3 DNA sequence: TGCAGCGTTGAAGATGGGCGGTCCAGCTCCTACGAGCAGTACTTC. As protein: CSVEDGRSSSYEQYF.

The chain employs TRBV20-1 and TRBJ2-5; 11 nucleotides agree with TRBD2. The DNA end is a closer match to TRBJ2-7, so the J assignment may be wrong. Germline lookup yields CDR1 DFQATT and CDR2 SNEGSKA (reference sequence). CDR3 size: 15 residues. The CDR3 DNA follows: TGCAGTGCCGCCGCCCTAGCGGGAGGTCTCAGCGAGCAGTACTTC. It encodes CSAAALAGGLSEQYF.

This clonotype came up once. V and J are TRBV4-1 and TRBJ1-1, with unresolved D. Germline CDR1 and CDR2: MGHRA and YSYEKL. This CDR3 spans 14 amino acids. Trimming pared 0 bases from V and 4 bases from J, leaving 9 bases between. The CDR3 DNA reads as TGCGCCAGCAGCCAAGAGGGTTGGACCACTGAAGCTTTCTTT. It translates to CASSQEGWTTEAFF.

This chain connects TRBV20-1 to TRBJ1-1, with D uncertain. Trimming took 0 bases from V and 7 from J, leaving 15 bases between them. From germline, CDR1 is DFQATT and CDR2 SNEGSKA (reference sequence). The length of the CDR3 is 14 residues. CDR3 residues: CSARDQVSASEAFF. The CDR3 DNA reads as TGCAGTGCTAGAGATCAGGTCAGCGCAAGTGAAGCTTTCTTT.

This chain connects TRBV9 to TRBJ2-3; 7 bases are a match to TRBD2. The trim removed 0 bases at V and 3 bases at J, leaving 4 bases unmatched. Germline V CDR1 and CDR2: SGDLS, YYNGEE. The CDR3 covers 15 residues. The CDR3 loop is CASSVAVGRTDTQYF. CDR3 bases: TGTGCCAGCAGCGTAGCGGTCGGGAGGACAGATACGCAGTATTTT.

CDR3 sequence: CASSPSGGRSYNEQYF. As DNA, the CDR3 is TGTGCCAGCAGCCCTAGCGGGGGCCGATCCTACAATGAGCAGTACTTC. The chain recombines TRBV7-9 with TRBJ2-7; 10 bases fit TRBD2. The length of the CDR3 is 16 residues. J gave up 7 bases and V 5 bases, and 14 bases lay outside the gene matches. The germline gives CDR1 SEHNR, CDR2 FQNEAQ (reference sequence).

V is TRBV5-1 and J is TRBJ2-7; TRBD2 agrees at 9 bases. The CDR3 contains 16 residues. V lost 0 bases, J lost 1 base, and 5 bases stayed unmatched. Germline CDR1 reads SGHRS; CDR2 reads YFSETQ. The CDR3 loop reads CASSLGTLAGSYEQYF. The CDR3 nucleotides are TGCGCCAGCAGCTTGGGGACTCTAGCGGGATCCTACGAGCAGTACTTC.

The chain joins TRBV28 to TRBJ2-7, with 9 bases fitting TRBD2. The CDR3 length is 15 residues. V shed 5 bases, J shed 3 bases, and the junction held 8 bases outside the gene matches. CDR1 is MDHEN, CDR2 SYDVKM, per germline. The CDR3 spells CASSTHRSGSYEQYF. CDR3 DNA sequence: TGTGCCAGCAGTACACACCGTAGCGGGAGCTACGAGCAGTACTTC.

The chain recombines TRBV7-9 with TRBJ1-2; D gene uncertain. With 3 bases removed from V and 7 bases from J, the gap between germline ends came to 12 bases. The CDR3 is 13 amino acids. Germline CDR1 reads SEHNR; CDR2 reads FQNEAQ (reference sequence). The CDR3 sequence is CASSFGITSGYTF. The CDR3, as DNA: TGTGCCAGCAGCTTCGGCATAACAAGTGGCTACACCTTC.

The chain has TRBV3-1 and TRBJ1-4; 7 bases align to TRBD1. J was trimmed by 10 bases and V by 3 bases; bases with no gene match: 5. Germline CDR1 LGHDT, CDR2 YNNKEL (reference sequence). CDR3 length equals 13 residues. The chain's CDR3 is CASSQGQFLKLFF. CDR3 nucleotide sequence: TGTGCCAGCAGCCAGGGACAGTTTCTAAAACTGTTTTTT.

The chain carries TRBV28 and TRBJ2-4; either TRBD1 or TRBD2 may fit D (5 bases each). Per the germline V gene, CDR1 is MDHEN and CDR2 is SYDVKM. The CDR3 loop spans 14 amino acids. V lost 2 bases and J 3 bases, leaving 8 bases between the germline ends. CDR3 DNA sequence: TGTGCCAGCAGTTTAGGGACGAACAAAAACATTCAGTACTTC. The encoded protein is CASSLGTNKNIQYF.

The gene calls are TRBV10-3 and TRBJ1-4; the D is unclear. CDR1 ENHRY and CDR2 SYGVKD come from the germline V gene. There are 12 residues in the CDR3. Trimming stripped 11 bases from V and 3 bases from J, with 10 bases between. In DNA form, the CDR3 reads TGTGCCTCCCACGGGCCTAATGAAAAACTGTTTTTT. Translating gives CASHGPNEKLFF.

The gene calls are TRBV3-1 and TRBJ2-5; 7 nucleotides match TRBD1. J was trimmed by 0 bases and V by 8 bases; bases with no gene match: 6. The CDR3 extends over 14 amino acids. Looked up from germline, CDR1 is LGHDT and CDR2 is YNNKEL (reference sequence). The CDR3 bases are TGTGCCAGCGCGCTGGACAGGTACCAAGAGACCCAGTACTTC. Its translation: CASALDRYQETQYF.

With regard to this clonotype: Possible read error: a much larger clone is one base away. CDR3 protein: CATSRAPGGHSDEQFF. CDR3 nucleotides: TGTGCCACCAGCAGAGCCCCGGGTGGACATAGCGATGAGCAGTTCTTC. The genes are TRBV15 and TRBJ2-1; the D call may be TRBD1 or TRBD2 (5 bases each). Germline values: CDR1 LNHNV, CDR2 YYDKDF (reference sequence). V lost 1 base to trimming and J lost 8 bases, with 18 bases between them. The CDR3 length is 16 residues.

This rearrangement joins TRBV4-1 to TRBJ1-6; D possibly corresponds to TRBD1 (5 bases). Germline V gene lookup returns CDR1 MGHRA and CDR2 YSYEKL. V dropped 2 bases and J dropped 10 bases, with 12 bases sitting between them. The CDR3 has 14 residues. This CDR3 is CASSQMWQGSPLHF. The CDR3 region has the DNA TGCGCCAGCAGCCAAATGTGGCAGGGCTCACCCCTCCACTTT.

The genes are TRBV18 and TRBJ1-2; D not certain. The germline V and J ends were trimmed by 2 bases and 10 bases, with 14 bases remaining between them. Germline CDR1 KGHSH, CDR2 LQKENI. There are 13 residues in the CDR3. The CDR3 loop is CASSPTDAASYTF. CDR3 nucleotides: TGTGCCAGCTCACCAACGGACGCCGCGTCCTACACCTTC. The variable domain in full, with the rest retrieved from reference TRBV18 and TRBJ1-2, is NAGVMQNPRHLVRRRGQEARLRCSPMKGHSHVYWYRQLPEEGLKFMVYLQKENIIDESGMPKERFSAEFPKEGPSILRIQQVVRGDSAAYFCASSPTDAASYTFGSGTRLTVV.

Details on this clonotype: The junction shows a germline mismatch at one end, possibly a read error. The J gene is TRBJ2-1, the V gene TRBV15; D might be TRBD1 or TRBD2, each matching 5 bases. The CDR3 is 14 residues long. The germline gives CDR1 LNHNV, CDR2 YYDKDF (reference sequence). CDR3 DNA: TGTGCCACCGGCCCCCGGGGCACTCACAACGAGCAGTTCTTC. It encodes CATGPRGTHNEQFF.

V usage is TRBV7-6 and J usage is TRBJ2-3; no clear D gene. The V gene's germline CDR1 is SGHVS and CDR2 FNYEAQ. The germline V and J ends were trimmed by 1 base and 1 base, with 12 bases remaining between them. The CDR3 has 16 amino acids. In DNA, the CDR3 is TGTGCCAGCAGCTTAGAGGTCACCCTGGGCACAGATACGCAGTATTTT. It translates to CASSLEVTLGTDTQYF.

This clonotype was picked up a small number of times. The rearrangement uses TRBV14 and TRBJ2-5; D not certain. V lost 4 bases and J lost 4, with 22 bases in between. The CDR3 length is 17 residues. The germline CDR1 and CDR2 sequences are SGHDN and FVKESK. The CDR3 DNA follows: TGTGCCAGCAGCCGCGGTCGTGGCCAACAGCCAGGAGAGACCCAGTACTTC. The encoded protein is CASSRGRGQQPGETQYF.

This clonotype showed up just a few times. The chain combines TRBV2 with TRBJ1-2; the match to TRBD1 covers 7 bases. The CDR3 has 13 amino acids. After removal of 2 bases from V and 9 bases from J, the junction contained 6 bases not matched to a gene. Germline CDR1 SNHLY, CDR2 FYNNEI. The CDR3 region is CASSEQRQGSYTF. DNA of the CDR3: TGTGCCAGCAGTGAACAGCGACAGGGTAGCTACACCTTC.

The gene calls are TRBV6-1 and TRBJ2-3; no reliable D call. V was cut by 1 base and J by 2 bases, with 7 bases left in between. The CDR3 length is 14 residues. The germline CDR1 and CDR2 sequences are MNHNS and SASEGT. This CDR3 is CASSEVINTDTQYF. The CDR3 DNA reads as TGTGCCAGCAGTGAAGTAATCAACACAGATACGCAGTATTTT.

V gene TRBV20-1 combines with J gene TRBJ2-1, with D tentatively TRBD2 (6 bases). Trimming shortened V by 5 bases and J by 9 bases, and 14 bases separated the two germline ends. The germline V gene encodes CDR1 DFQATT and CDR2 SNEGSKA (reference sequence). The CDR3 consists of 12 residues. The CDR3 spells CSAAPGGFEQFF. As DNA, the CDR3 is TGCAGTGCTGCCCCTGGAGGGTTTGAGCAGTTCTTC.